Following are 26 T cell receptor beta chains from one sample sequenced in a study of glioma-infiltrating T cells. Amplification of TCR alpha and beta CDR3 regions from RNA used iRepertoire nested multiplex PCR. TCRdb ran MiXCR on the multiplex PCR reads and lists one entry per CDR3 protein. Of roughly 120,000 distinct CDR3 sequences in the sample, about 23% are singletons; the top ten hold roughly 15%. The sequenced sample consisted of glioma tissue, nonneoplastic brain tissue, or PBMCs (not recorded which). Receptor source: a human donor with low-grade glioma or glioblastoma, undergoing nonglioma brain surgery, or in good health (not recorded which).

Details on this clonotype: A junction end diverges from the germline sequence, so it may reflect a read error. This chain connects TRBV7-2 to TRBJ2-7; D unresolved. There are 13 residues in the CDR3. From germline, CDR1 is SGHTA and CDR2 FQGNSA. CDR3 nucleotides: TGTGCCAGCCGCTTCTTTGACTCCTACGAGCAGTACTTC. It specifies CASRFFDSYEQYF.

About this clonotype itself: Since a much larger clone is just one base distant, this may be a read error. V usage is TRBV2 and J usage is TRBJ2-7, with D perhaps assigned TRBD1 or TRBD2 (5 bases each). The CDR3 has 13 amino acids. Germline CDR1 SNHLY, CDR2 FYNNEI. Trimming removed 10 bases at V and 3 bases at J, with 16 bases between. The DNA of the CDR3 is TGTGCCAACCGCCGGGACGGGAACTACGAGCAGTACTTC. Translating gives CANRRDGNYEQYF.

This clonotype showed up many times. The DNA for the CDR3 is TGTGCCAGCAGCTTAGTTGTCAGGGGGCCGCAGCCCCAGCATTTT. Amino acid sequence: CASSLVVRGPQPQHF. The chain carries TRBV7-2 and TRBJ1-5, with 8 bases matching TRBD1. J was trimmed by 7 bases and V by 1 base; bases with no gene match: 6. The germline gives CDR1 SGHTA, CDR2 FQGNSA. There are 15 residues in the CDR3.

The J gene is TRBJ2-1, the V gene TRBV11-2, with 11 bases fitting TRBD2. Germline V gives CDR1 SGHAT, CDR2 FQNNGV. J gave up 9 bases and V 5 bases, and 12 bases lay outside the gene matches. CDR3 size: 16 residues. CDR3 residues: CASSLLTSGSRAEQFF. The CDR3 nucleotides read TGTGCCAGCAGCCTTCTAACTAGCGGGAGTAGGGCTGAGCAGTTCTTC.

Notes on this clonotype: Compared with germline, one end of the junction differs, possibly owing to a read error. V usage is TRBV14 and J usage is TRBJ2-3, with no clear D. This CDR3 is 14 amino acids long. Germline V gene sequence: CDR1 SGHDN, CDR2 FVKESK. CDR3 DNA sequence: TGCGCCAGCCGCCAAAGGCCCGCACAAGATACGCAGTATTTT. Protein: CASRQRPAQDTQYF.

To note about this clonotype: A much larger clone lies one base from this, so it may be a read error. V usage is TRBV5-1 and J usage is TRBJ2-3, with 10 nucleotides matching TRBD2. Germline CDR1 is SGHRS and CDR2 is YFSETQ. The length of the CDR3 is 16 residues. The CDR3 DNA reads TGCGCCAGCGGCTTGGATCCTAGCGGGAGTCCAGATACGCAGTATTTT. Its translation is CASGLDPSGSPDTQYF.

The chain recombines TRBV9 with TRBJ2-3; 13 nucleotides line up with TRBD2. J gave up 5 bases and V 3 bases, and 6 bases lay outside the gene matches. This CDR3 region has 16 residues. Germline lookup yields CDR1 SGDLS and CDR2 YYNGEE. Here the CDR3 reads CASSATSGRAVDTQYF. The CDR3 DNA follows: TGTGCCAGCAGCGCCACTAGCGGGAGGGCCGTAGATACGCAGTATTTT.

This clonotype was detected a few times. The CDR3 loop reads CAWSVSQNTEAFF. The CDR3 coding sequence is TGTGCCTGGAGTGTAAGCCAGAACACTGAAGCTTTCTTT. The chain employs TRBV30 and TRBJ1-1; no firm D call. The V gene lost 0 bases and the J gene lost 1 base, with 6 bases spanning the gap. This CDR3 has 13 residues. Germline V gene data show CDR1 as GTSNPN and CDR2 as SVGIG (reference sequence).

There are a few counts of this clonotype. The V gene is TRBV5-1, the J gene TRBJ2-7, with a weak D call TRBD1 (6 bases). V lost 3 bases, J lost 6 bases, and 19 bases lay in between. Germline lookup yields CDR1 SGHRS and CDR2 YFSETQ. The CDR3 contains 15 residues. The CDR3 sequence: CASSYAGTTIGEQYF. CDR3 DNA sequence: TGCGCCAGCAGCTATGCCGGGACAACTATCGGCGAGCAGTACTTC.

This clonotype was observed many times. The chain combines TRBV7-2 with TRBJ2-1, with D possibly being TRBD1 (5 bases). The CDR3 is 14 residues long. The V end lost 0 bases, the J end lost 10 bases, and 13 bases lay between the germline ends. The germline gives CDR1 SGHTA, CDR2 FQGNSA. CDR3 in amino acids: CASSLAQGLNEQFF. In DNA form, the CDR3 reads TGTGCCAGCAGCTTAGCCCAGGGTTTAAACGAGCAGTTCTTC.

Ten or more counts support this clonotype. The DNA of the CDR3 is TGTGCCAGCACCAGGTCAGGTCAGACAGATACGCAGTATTTT. This sequence encodes CASTRSGQTDTQYF. The chain combines TRBV2 with TRBJ2-3, with unresolved D. Germline V lookup: CDR1 SNHLY, CDR2 FYNNEI. The CDR3 is made up of 14 amino acids. Trimming shortened V by 7 bases and J by 3 bases, and 14 bases separated the two germline ends.

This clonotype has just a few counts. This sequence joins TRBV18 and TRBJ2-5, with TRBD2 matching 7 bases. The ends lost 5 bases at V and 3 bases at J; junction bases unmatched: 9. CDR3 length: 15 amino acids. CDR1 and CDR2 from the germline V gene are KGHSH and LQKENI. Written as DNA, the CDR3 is TGTGCCAGCTCAATGAGGGCCAGCGGGGAAGAGACCCAGTACTTC. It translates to CASSMRASGEETQYF.

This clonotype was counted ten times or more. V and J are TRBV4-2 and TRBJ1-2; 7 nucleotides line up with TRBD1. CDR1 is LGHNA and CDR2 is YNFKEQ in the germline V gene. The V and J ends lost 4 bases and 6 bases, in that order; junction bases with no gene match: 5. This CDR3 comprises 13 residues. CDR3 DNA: TGTGCCAGCAGCCGCGCAGGGGGGGATGGCTACACCTTC. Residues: CASSRAGGDGYTF.

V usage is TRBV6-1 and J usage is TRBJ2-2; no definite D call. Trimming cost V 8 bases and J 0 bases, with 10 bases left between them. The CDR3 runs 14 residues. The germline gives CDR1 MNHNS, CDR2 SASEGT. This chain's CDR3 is CASVLGSNTGELFF. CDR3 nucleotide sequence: TGTGCCAGCGTGCTTGGATCGAACACCGGGGAGCTGTTTTTT.

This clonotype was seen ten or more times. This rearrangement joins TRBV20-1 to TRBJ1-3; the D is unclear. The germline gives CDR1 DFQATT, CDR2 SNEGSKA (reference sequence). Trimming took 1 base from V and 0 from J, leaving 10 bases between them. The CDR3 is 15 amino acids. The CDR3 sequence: CSARADVASGNTIYF. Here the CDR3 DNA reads TGCAGTGCTAGAGCTGACGTCGCCTCTGGAAACACCATATATTTT.

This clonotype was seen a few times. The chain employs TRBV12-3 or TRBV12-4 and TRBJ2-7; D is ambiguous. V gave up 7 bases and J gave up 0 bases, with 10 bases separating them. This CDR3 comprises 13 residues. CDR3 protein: CASTRVGSYEQYF. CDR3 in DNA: TGTGCCAGCACCCGGGTGGGCTCCTACGAGCAGTACTTC.

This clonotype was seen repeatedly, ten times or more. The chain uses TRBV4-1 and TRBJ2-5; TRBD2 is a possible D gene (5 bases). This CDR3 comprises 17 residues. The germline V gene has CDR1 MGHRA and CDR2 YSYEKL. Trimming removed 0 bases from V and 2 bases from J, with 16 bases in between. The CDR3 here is CASSQDRSGLSQETQYF. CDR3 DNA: TGCGCCAGCAGCCAAGATAGATCAGGACTCTCACAAGAGACCCAGTACTTC.

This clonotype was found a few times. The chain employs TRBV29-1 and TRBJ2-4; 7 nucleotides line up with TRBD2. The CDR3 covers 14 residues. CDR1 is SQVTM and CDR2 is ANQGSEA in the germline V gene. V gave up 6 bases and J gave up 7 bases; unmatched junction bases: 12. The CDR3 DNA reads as TGCAGCGTAATTTGGGGCGGGAGCAGGAACATTCAGTACTTC. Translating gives CSVIWGGSRNIQYF. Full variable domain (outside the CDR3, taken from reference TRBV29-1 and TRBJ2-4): SAVISQKPSRDICQRGTSLTIQCQVDSQVTMMFWYRQQPGQSLTLIATANQGSEATYESGFVIDKFPISRPNLTFSTLTVSNMSPEDSSIYLCSVIWGGSRNIQYFGAGTRLSVL.

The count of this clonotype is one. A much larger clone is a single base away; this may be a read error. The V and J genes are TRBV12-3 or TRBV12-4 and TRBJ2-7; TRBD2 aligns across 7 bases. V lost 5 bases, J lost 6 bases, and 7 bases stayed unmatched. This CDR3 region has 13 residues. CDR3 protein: CASSRLAFCEQYF. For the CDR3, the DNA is TGTGCCAGCAGTCGACTAGCTTTCTGCGAGCAGTACTTC.

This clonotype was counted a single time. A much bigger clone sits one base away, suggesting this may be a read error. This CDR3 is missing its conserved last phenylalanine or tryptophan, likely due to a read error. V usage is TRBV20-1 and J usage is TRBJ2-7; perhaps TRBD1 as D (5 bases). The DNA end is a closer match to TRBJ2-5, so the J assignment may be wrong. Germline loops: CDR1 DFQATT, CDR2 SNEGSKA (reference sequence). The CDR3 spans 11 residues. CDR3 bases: TGCAGTGCTACAGGGAAAGAGACCCAGTACCTC. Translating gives CSATGKETQYL.

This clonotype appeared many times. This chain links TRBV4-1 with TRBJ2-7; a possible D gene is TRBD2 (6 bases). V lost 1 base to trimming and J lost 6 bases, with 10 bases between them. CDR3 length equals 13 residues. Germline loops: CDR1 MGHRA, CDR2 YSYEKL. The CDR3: CASSQAQGLEQYF. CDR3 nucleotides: TGCGCCAGCAGCCAAGCTCAGGGACTCGAGCAGTACTTC.

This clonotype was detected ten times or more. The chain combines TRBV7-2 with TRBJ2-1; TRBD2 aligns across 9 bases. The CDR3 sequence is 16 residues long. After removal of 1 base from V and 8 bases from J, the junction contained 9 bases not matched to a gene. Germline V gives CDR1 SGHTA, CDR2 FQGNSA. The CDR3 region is CASSLVGSGSPDEQFF. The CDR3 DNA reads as TGTGCCAGCAGCTTAGTAGGTAGCGGGAGCCCCGATGAGCAGTTCTTC.

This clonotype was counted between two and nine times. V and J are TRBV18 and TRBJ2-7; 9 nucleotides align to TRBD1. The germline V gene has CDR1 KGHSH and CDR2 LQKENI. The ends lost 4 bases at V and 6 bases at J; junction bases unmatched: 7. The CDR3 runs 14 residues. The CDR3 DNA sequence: TGTGCCAGCTCACACGGGACAGGGAAGGCCGAGCAGTACTTC. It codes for CASSHGTGKAEQYF.

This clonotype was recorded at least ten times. CDR3 in DNA: TGTGCCAGCAGCCAAGGGTCAACTCTCAATGGCTACACCTTC. Its translation is CASSQGSTLNGYTF. The chain joins TRBV3-1 to TRBJ1-2; D is undetermined. Germline loops: CDR1 LGHDT, CDR2 YNNKEL (reference sequence). The CDR3 spans 14 residues. Trimming cost V 1 base and J 6 bases, with 12 bases left between them.

In DNA, the CDR3 is TGTGCCAGCAGCCCTCGTGGGCGAACAGATACGCAGTATTTT. Translation: CASSPRGRTDTQYF. V and J are TRBV11-3 and TRBJ2-3; the D is unclear. Germline values: CDR1 SGHNT, CDR2 YENEEA. The CDR3 consists of 14 residues. Deletions cut 5 bases from V and 3 bases from J, with 12 bases between.

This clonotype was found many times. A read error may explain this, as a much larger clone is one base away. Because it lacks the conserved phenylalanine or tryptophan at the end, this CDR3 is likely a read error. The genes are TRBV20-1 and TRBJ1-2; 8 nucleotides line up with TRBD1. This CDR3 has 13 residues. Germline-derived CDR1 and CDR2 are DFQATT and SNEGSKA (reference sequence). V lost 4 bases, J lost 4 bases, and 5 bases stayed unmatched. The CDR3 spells CSATFTGGYGYTS. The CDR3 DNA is TGCAGTGCTACCTTCACAGGGGGCTATGGCTACACCTCC.